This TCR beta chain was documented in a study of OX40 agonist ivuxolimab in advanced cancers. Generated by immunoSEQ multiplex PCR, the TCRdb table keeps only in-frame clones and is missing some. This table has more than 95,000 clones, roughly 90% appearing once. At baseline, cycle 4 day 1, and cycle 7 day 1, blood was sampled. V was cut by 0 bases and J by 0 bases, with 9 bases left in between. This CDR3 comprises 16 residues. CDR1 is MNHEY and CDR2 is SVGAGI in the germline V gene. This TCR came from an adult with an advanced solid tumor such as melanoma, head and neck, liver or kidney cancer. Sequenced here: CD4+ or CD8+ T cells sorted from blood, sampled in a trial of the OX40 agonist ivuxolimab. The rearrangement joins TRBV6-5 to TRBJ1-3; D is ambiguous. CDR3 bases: TGTGCCAGCAGTTACTCCCCGGCGCTCTCTGGAAACACCATATATTTT. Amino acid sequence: CASSYSPALSGNTIYF.